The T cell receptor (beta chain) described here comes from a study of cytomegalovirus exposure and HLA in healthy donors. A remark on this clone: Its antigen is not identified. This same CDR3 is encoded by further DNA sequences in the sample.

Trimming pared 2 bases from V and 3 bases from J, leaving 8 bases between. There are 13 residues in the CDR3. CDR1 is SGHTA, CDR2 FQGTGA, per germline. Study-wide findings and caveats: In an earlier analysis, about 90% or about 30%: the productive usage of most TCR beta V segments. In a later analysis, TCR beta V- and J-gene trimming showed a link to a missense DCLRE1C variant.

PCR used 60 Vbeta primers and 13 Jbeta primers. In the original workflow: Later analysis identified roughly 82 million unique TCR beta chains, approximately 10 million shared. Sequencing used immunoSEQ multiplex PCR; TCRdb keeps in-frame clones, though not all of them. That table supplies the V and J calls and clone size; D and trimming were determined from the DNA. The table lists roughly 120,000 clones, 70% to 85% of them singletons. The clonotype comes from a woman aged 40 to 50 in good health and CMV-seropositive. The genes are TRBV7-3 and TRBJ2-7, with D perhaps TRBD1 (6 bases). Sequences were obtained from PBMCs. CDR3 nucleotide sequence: TGTGCCAGCAGCTTATTAGGGGGCTACGAGCAGTACTTC. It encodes CASSLLGGYEQYF.